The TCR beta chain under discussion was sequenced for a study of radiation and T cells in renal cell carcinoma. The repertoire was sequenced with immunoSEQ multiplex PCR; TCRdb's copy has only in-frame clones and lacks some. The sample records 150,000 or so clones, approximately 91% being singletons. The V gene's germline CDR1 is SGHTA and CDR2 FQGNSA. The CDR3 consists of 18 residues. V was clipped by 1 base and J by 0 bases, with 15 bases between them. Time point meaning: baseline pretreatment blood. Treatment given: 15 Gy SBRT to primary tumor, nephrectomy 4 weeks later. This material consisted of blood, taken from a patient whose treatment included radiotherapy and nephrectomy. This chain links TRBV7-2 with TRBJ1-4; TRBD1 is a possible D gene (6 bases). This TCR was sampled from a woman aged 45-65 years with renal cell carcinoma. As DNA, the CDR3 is TGTGCCAGCAGCTTAGTCGTCAGGGGAACTGCAACTAATGAAAAACTGTTTTTT. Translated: CASSLVVRGTATNEKLFF.